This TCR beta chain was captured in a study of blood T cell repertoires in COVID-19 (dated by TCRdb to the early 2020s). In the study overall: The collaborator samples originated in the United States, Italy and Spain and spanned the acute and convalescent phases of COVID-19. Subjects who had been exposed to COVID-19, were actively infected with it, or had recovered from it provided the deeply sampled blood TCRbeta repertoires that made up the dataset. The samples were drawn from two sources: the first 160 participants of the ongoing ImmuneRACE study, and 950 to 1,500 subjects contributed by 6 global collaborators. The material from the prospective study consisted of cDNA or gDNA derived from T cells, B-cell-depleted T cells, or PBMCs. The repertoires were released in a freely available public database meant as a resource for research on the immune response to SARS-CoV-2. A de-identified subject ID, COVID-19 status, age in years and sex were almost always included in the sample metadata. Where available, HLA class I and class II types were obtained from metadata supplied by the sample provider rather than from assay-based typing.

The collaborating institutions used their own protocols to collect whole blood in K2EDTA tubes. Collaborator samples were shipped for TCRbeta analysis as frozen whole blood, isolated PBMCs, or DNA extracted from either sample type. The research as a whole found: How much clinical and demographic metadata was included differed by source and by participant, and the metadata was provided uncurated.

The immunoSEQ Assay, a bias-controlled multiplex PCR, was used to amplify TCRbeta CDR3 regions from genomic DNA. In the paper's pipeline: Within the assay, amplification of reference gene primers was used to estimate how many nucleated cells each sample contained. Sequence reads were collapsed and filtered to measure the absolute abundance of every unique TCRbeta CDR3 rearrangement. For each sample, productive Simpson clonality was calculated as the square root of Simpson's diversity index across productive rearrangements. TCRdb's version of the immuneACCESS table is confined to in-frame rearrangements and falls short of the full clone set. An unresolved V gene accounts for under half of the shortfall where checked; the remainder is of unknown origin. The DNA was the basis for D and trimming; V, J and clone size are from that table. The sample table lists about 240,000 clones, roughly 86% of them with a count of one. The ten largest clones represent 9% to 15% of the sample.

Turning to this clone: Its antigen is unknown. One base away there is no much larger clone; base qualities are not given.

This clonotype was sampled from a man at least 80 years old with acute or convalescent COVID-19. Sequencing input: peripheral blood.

The nucleotides read TGTGCCAGCAGTTTATCTTTCGGGACAGCGAGCTATGGCTACACCTTC. Its translation reads: CASSLSFGTASYGYTF. The rearranged segments are TRBV27 and TRBJ1-2; 7 central bases correspond to TRBD1. Clipping removes 0 bases from V and 4 bases from J, with 8 as the unmatched junction base count. Counted from cysteine to phenylalanine, this CDR3 has 16 amino acids. Of the read, only the CDR3 DNA is kept; its 48 bases are in frame from base 1. The CDR1 and CDR2 encoded by the germline V gene (reference sequence) are MNHEY and SMNVEV.